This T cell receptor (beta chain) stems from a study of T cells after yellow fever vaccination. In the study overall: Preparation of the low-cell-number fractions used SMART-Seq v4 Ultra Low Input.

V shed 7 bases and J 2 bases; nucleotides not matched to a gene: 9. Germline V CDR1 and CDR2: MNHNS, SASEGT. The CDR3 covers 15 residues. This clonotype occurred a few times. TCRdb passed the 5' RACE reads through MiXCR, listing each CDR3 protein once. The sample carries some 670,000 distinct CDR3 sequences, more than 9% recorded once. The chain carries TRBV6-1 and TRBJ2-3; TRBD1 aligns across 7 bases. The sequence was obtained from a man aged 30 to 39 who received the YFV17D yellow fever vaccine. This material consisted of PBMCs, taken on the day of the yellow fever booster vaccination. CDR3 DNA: TGTGCCAGCAAAAACAGGGGCCGTATCACAGATACGCAGTATTTT. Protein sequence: CASKNRGRITDTQYF.